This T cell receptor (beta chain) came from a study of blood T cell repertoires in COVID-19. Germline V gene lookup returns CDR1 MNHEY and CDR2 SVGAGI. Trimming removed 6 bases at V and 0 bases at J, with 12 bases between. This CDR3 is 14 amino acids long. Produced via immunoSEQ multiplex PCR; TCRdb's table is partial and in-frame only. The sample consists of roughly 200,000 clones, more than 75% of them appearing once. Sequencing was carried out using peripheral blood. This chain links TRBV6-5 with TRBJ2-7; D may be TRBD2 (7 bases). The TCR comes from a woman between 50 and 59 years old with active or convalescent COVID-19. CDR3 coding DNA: TGTGCCAGCAGCGTAGGGGGGGACTCCTACGAGCAGTACTTC. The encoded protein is CASSVGGDSYEQYF.